This is a list of T cell receptor beta chains from one sample in a study of identical twins. TCRdb ran MiXCR on the 5' RACE reads and lists one entry per CDR3 protein. The sample shows approximately 1.8 million distinct CDR3 sequences, roughly a third of them seen only once. Specimen: cord blood. Every receptor here comes from a newborn girl in good health. Both conserved end residues are part of each CDR3. D genes are given only for firm matches. Some rows have no size entry. The others give once, few or many, or a class for an expanded clone.

cdr3_nt cdr3_aa j_call v_call d_call clone_size
TGTGCCAGCAGCCCATCAGGGGGCCTAAACATTCAGTACTTC CASSPSGGLNIQYF TRBJ2-4 TRBV4-2 TRBD1 few
TGTGCCAGCGGACAGGGGAACACTGAAGCTTTCTTT CASGQGNTEAFF TRBJ1-1 TRBV2 TRBD1 many
TGTGCCAGCAGTGAACGGCGGACTAGCGGGGAGCCAGATACGCAGTATTTT CASSERRTSGEPDTQYF TRBJ2-3 TRBV25-1 TRBD2 few
TGTGCCAGCAGTTTTCTGGTTTGGGGCAATGAGCAGTTCTTC CASSFLVWGNEQFF TRBJ2-1 TRBV12-3/TRBV12-4 - -
TGTGCCAGCCGAAACAGGGCAGGGGTCACAGATACGCAGTATTTT CASRNRAGVTDTQYF TRBJ2-3 TRBV4-2 - -
TGTGCCAGCAGTTACTACTCCGGCCCCCAAGAGACCCAGTACTTC CASSYYSGPQETQYF TRBJ2-5 TRBV6-2/TRBV6-3 - few
TGCGCCAGCAGCCAAGCCCAATGGACAGGGTTGGGCAATGAGCAGTTCTTC CASSQAQWTGLGNEQFF TRBJ2-1 TRBV4-1 TRBD1 few
TGCAGCGTCAAACAGGGTGGAGAGACCCAGTACTTC CSVKQGGETQYF TRBJ2-5 TRBV29-1 - many
TGTGCCAGCAGCTTAACTAGCTGGGACAATGAGCAGTTCTTC CASSLTSWDNEQFF TRBJ2-1 TRBV11-3 - -
TGTGCCACCAGTGACCCTCGACTCCTTGATACGCAGTATTTT CATSDPRLLDTQYF TRBJ2-3 TRBV24-1 - few
TGTGCCACCAGCAGAGTTCCAGGTTTCACTAATGAAAAACTGTTTTTT CATSRVPGFTNEKLFF TRBJ1-4 TRBV15 - few
TGTGCCACCCTGAGGGCGTCCTCTGGGGCCAACGTCCTGACTTTC CATLRASSGANVLTF TRBJ2-6 TRBV12-3/TRBV12-4 - -
TGCAGCGTTGTAACCGGCTGGAGCTCCTACAATGAGCAGTTCTTC CSVVTGWSSYNEQFF TRBJ2-1 TRBV29-1 - few
TGTGCCAGCAGTTTTAGCCAGACTTATGGCTACACCTTC CASSFSQTYGYTF TRBJ1-2 TRBV12-3/TRBV12-4 - many
TGTTCCAGCAGTGAAAACACTGAAGCTTTCTTT CSSSENTEAFF TRBJ1-1 TRBV2 - -
TGTGCCAGCAGTTTGGACTCCTGGAGCTCCTACGAGCAGTACTTC CASSLDSWSSYEQYF TRBJ2-7 TRBV12-3/TRBV12-4 - few
TGTGCCAGCAGCCAAGAGAAGAACTACGAGCAGTACTTC CASSQEKNYEQYF TRBJ2-7 TRBV3-1 - -
TGCAGCGTTGATTACTACAGGGAGGGCACTGAAGCTTTCTTT CSVDYYREGTEAFF TRBJ1-1 TRBV29-1 - few
TGTGCCAGCAGTTCAGAAGCGGGAGCATGGGATACGCAGTATTTT CASSSEAGAWDTQYF TRBJ2-3 TRBV28 TRBD2 -
TGTGCCAGCAGCTTGGGAGGACCCGCTAATGAAAAACTGTTTTTT CASSLGGPANEKLFF TRBJ1-4 TRBV5-5 - -
TGTGCCACCAGTGATTCTAGCGGGGTCAACACCGGGGAGCTGTTTTTT CATSDSSGVNTGELFF TRBJ2-2 TRBV24-1 TRBD2 -
TGCGCCGGCAGCCAAGTCGAGGGAGCTCACGAGCAGTACTTC CAGSQVEGAHEQYF TRBJ2-7 TRBV4-1 - -
TGCAGTGCTATAGCGGGAAGCTCCTACGAGCAGTACTTC CSAIAGSSYEQYF TRBJ2-7 TRBV20-1 TRBD2 few
TGTGCCACCAGTGATTCCCGGACAGGGTACGAGCAGTACTTC CATSDSRTGYEQYF TRBJ2-7 TRBV24-1 TRBD1 -
TGTGCCATCAGAGACCCCAGGGGTCTGAACACTGAAGCTTTCTTT CAIRDPRGLNTEAFF TRBJ1-1 TRBV10-3 - -
TGTGCCAGTAGTATAGGGTCCAGAACTGAAGCTTTCTTT CASSIGSRTEAFF TRBJ1-1 TRBV19 - -
TGTGCCAGCAGCTTATTCGACCCGGGGGGCTATGGCTACACCTTC CASSLFDPGGYGYTF TRBJ1-2 TRBV13 - -
TGTGCCAGCAGGAAGCGGGGAAACTACGAGCAGTACTTC CASRKRGNYEQYF TRBJ2-7 TRBV4-2 TRBD2 -
TGTGCCATCAGTGAAGTGGTCGGCGGGGGGGCAACAGATACGCAGTATTTT CAISEVVGGGATDTQYF TRBJ2-3 TRBV10-3 TRBD2 few
TGTGCCAGCAGCCCCATTGGACACGCAACCGGGGAGCTGTTTTTT CASSPIGHATGELFF TRBJ2-2 TRBV5-4 - -
TGCAGTGCTAGCCCCCTATCGAATGAAAAACTGTTTTTT CSASPLSNEKLFF TRBJ1-4 TRBV20-1 - -
TGTGCCAGCAGCCAAGATCTGGGACTAGCGGGGCTCACAGATACGCAGTATTTT CASSQDLGLAGLTDTQYF TRBJ2-3 TRBV3-1 TRBD2 few
TGCAGTGCTAGAAGGGTTTTTGGGTACAATGAGCAGTTCTTC CSARRVFGYNEQFF TRBJ2-1 TRBV20-1 - -
TGCGCCAGCAGCCCGACAGGAGATGCTAACTATGGCTACACCTTC CASSPTGDANYGYTF TRBJ1-2 TRBV5-1 - -
TGTGCCATCATGGGCGGGAGCACAGATACGCAGTATTTT CAIMGGSTDTQYF TRBJ2-3 TRBV10-3 - many
TGTGCCAGCAGCTTAGACGCTCAGCAGTTCTTC CASSLDAQQFF TRBJ2-1 TRBV7-9 - -
TGTGCCAGCAGTTTACGGTTCCCCTACGAGCAGTACTTC CASSLRFPYEQYF TRBJ2-7 TRBV5-1 - many
TGCGCCAGCAGCTTCAACACGGGGGATACGCAGTATTTT CASSFNTGDTQYF TRBJ2-3 TRBV5-1 - -
TGTACCATCGGTGACTATCGTACAGGGGGCTTTGGCTACACCTTC CTIGDYRTGGFGYTF TRBJ1-2 TRBV10-3 TRBD1 -
TGCAGTGCTCATATAGCGGATACTAGCACAGATACGCAGTATTTT CSAHIADTSTDTQYF TRBJ2-3 TRBV20-1 - few
TGTGCCAGCAGCGTAGCTCAGGGGGGAAACTATGGCTACACCTTC CASSVAQGGNYGYTF TRBJ1-2 TRBV9 TRBD1 few
TGTGCCAGCAGTATGGACCTCGGGCTGGCTTTCTTT CASSMDLGLAFF TRBJ1-1 TRBV12-3/TRBV12-4 - many
TGCGCCAGCAGCCGGACTAGTCAGGTCACAGATACGCAGTATTTT CASSRTSQVTDTQYF TRBJ2-3 TRBV5-1 TRBD2 -
TGCGCCAGCAGCCAACGGGAAAGGGAATCACCCCTCCACTTT CASSQRERESPLHF TRBJ1-6 TRBV4-1 - -
TGTGCCAGCAGTCTCTCTAGCGGGAGGAGGCAGTACTTC CASSLSSGRRQYF TRBJ2-5 TRBV27 TRBD2 -
TGTGCCAGCAGCTTTGGGTCTCCCAGGGGGGTTGAGCAGTTCTTC CASSFGSPRGVEQFF TRBJ2-1 TRBV28 - few
TGTGCTAGCAGCTTACGGGGATATAGCGGGAGGGCCAGCACAGATACGCAGTATTTT CASSLRGYSGRASTDTQYF TRBJ2-3 TRBV7-7 TRBD2 -
TGTGCCGGGTCACAAGAAGGAGCTACCTACGAGCAGTACTTC CAGSQEGATYEQYF TRBJ2-7 TRBV6-1 - few
TGTGCCAGCAGCTTAATTACGGAAGATCGCGGCTACACCTTC CASSLITEDRGYTF TRBJ1-2 TRBV11-2 - -
TGTGCCACCGCCTCAGGGGAGACCCAGTACTTC CATASGETQYF TRBJ2-5 TRBV24-1 - -
TGTGCCAGCAGTTTAGGGCTGAGTAGAGGGGGATATGAAAAACTGTTTTTT CASSLGLSRGGYEKLFF TRBJ1-4 TRBV28 - -
TGTGCCACCAGTTGGGGAACCGAGCAGTACTTC CATSWGTEQYF TRBJ2-7 TRBV24-1 - -
TGTGCCAGCAGTTCTCTAGCGGGAGTTTCCTACGAGCAGTACTTC CASSSLAGVSYEQYF TRBJ2-7 TRBV12-3/TRBV12-4 TRBD2 many
TGTGCCAGCAGTGAACGGATAAACTATGGCTACACCTTC CASSERINYGYTF TRBJ1-2 TRBV2 - -
TGTGCCAGCAGCCGGGACAGGATATGGGAAAAACTGTTTTTT CASSRDRIWEKLFF TRBJ1-4 TRBV7-9 TRBD1 -
TGTGCCAGCGGGCGGCGGGGGTTACAAGAGACCCAGTACTTC CASGRRGLQETQYF TRBJ2-5 TRBV13 TRBD2 few